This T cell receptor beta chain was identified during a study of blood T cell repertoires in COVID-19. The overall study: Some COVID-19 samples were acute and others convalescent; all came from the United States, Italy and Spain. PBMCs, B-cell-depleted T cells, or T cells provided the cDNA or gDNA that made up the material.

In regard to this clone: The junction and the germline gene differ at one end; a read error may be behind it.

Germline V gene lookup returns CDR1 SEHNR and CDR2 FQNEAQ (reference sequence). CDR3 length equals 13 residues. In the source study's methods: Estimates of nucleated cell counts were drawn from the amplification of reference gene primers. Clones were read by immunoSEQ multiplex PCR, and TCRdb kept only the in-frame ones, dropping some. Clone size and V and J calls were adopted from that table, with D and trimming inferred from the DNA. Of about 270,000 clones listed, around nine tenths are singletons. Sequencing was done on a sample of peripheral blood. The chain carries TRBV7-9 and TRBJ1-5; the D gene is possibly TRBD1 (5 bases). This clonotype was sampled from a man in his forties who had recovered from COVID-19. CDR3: CASNPTVNQPQHF. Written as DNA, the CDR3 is TGTGCCAGCAACCCGACAGTCAATCAACCCCAGCATTTT.